This T cell receptor beta chain was obtained from a study of T cells in tumors after PD-1 blockade. Study in general: Daily vismodegib 150 mg continued in a subset of anti-PD-1-treated patients.

A note on this clone: Its antigen remains unidentified.

The study, taken as a whole, reports: Blood contained about 45% of the tumor's TCR clonotypes.

Sequenced by immunoSEQ multiplex PCR; TCRdb stores in-frame clones only, minus some. The sample yields 20,000 to 25,000 clones, about three quarters seen once. The CDR3 is made up of 16 amino acids. Germline assignment: CDR1 SNHLY and CDR2 FYNNEI. V was cut by 7 bases and J by 4 bases, with 22 bases left in between. The J gene is TRBJ1-2, the V gene TRBV2; D might be TRBD1 (5 bases). The sample consisted of PBMCs, taken before anti-PD-1 treatment. The clonotype was recovered from a human donor with basal cell carcinoma. Here the CDR3 reads CASTVFRQGGGYGYTF. For the CDR3, the DNA is TGTGCCAGCACTGTATTTCGGCAGGGCGGGGGCTATGGCTACACCTTC.